Reported below is one TCR beta chain. Its target is not known. Trimming shortened V by 4 bases and J by 3 bases, and 7 bases separated the two germline ends. CDR3 length: 13 residues. Germline values: CDR1 PRHDT, CDR2 FYEKMQ (reference sequence). Amplification used 60 Vbeta primers and 13 Jbeta primers. Measured with immunoSEQ multiplex PCR; TCRdb has only the in-frame clones, and not every one. Altogether some 130,000 clones are present, less than 10% being singletons, with the ten largest covering roughly 2%. This specimen belongs to a study of cytomegalovirus exposure and HLA in healthy donors. Regarding the study as a whole: With further analysis later on, most CMV-associated TCR beta chains appeared HLA-restricted. The study labeled 180 or so TCR beta chains cytomegalovirus-associated.

Sequencing used PBMCs. The receptor was isolated from a man aged 45 to 65 in good health and CMV-seronegative. V usage is TRBV13 and J usage is TRBJ2-1; D is undetermined. The CDR3 sequence is CASSSEDYNEQFF. CDR3 sequence (DNA): TGTGCCAGCAGCTCAGAAGACTACAATGAGCAGTTCTTC.